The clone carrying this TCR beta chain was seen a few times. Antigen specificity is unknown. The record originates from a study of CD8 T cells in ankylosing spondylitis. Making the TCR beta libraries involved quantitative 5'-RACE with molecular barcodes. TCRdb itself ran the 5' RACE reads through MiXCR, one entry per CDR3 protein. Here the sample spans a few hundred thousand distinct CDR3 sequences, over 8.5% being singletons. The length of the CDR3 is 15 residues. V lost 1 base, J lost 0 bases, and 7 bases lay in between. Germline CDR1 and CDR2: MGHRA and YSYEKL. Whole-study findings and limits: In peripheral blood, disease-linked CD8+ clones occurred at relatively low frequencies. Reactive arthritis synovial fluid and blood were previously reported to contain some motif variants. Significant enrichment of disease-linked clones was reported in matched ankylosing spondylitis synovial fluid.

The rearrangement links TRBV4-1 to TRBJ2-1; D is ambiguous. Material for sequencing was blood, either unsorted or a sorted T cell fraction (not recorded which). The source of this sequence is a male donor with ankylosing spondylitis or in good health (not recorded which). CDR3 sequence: CASSQVTVSYNEQFF. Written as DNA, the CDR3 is TGCGCCAGCAGCCAAGTTACGGTCTCCTACAATGAGCAGTTCTTC.